The 27 T cell receptor beta chains below come from one sample, sequenced in a study of T cell repertoires in cytomegalovirus infection. Each CDR3 protein gets one entry after TCRdb re-called the reads with MiXCR. The data show some 180,000 distinct CDR3 sequences, more than 9% seen once. Sequencing was performed on PBMCs. The receptors were sampled from a human donor in good health (CMV status not recorded). Some clones in this sample may be carry-over from other donors' samples.

This chain uses TRBV6-2 or TRBV6-3 with TRBJ1-2; D unresolved. Trimming shortened V by 11 bases and J by 8 bases, and 21 bases separated the two germline ends. The length of the CDR3 is 13 residues. Germline assignment: CDR1 MNHEY and CDR2 SVGEGT. CDR3 nucleotides: TGTGCCGGGCACCGCGCGGGGAGTGGAGGCTACACCTTC. Protein: CAGHRAGSGGYTF.

In its sample, this clonotype was seen many times. The chain links TRBV5-1 to TRBJ1-1, with 11 bases aligning to TRBD1. V shed 1 base and J 7 bases; nucleotides not matched to a gene: 9. The CDR3 consists of 16 residues. The germline CDR1 and CDR2 sequences are SGHRS and YFSETQ. The CDR3 DNA reads as TGCGCCAGCAGCTTGATCCCGGACAGGGGGCTCAATGAAGCTTTCTTT. Its translation: CASSLIPDRGLNEAFF.

This clonotype was observed many times. The chain uses TRBV7-2 and TRBJ2-4; D remains ambiguous. V gave up 1 base and J gave up 10 bases, with 8 bases separating them. Germline CDR1 SGHTA, CDR2 FQGNSA. The CDR3 is 12 amino acids. Here the CDR3 reads CASSLVKEIQYF. CDR3 DNA: TGTGCCAGCAGCTTAGTTAAGGAGATTCAGTACTTC.

CDR3 sequence reads: CAISDSASSYNEQFF. CDR3 DNA sequence: TGTGCCATCAGTGACTCAGCGAGCTCCTACAATGAGCAGTTCTTC. The chain links TRBV10-3 to TRBJ2-1; D not resolved. CDR3 length equals 15 residues. Trimming left V 3 bases short and J 0 bases short, with 9 bases between. CDR1 ENHRY and CDR2 SYGVKD come from the germline V gene.

This chain uses TRBV28 with TRBJ1-4; tentatively, D is TRBD1 (6 bases). From germline, CDR1 is MDHEN and CDR2 SYDVKM. CDR3 size: 14 residues. Trimming left V 4 bases short and J 8 bases short, with 14 bases between. CDR3 DNA sequence: TGTGCCAGCAGTTCCGGACAGCGTTACGAAAAACTGTTTTTT. Translating gives CASSSGQRYEKLFF.

This clonotype showed up just a few times. The chain uses TRBV29-1 and TRBJ2-5, with TRBD1 matching 8 bases. Losses at the gene ends were 6 bases for V and 10 bases for J; bases not matched to a gene: 13. CDR1 and CDR2 from the germline V gene are SQVTM and ANQGSEA. The CDR3 consists of 13 residues. The CDR3 DNA sequence: TGCAGCGTGACTGCCGGGGACAGGACAAACCAGTACTTC. This codes for CSVTAGDRTNQYF.

This clonotype turned up a few times. The chain recombines TRBV7-2 with TRBJ1-5; 9 bases are shared with TRBD1. CDR3 length: 14 amino acids. V gave up 5 bases and J gave up 4 bases; unmatched junction bases: 3. Germline CDR1 and CDR2: SGHTA and FQGNSA. CDR3 sequence: CASSVDRGNQPQHF. In DNA form, the CDR3 reads TGTGCCAGCAGCGTAGACAGGGGGAATCAGCCCCAGCATTTT. Together with reference TRBV7-2 and TRBJ1-5, the CDR3 gives the full variable domain: GAGVSQSPSNKVTEKGKDVELRCDPISGHTALYWYRQSLGQGLEFLIYFQGNSAPDKSGLPSDRFSAERTGGSVSTLTIQRTQQEDSAVYLCASSVDRGNQPQHFGDGTRLSIL.

This clonotype was counted many times. The rearrangement links TRBV6-1 to TRBJ2-7, with D perhaps given as TRBD1 or TRBD2 (5 bases each). Germline CDR1 MNHNS, CDR2 SASEGT. CDR3 length equals 15 residues. With 8 bases removed from V and 5 bases from J, the gap between germline ends came to 22 bases. The CDR3 DNA reads as TGTGCCAGCGGGGGTGTGGGGACGGGTCCCCACGAGCAGTACTTC. This gives the protein CASGGVGTGPHEQYF.

This clonotype was found many times. V gene TRBV9 combines with J gene TRBJ2-1; perhaps TRBD2 as D (6 bases). This CDR3 contains 16 residues. Germline V gives CDR1 SGDLS, CDR2 YYNGEE. The germline V and J ends were trimmed by 3 bases and 2 bases, with 15 bases remaining between them. The CDR3 sequence: CASSGTGVAAYNEQFF. The CDR3 DNA reads TGTGCCAGCAGCGGAACCGGGGTAGCGGCCTACAATGAGCAGTTCTTC.

A few counts support this clonotype. The chain recombines TRBV19 with TRBJ1-1; D possibly corresponds to TRBD1 (5 bases). There are 14 residues in the CDR3. CDR1 LNHDA and CDR2 SQIVND come from the germline V gene (reference sequence). Between the trimmed V and J ends, which lost 3 bases and 3 bases, there was a span of 11 bases. CDR3 coding DNA: TGTGCCAGTAGTATCCTCTCAGGGCACACTGAAGCTTTCTTT. This sequence encodes CASSILSGHTEAFF.

This clonotype was seen ten or more times. V is TRBV20-1 and J is TRBJ2-5; TRBD2 matches 15 bases. Trimming at V came to 6 bases and at J to 2 bases, leaving 7 bases not matched to a gene. The CDR3 consists of 16 residues. The germline gives CDR1 DFQATT, CDR2 SNEGSKA (reference sequence). The chain's CDR3 is CSATSGTSGGQETQYF. CDR3 DNA: TGCAGTGCCACCTCCGGGACTAGCGGGGGGCAAGAGACCCAGTACTTC.

In its sample, this clonotype was seen many times. The V call is TRBV7-2, the J call TRBJ2-7; a possible D gene is TRBD1 (5 bases). CDR1 SGHTA and CDR2 FQGNSA come from the germline V gene. Trimming stripped 5 bases from V and 5 bases from J, with 16 bases between. The CDR3 length is 14 residues. The CDR3 region is CASSPLPGHDEQYF. In DNA, the CDR3 is TGTGCCAGCAGCCCTCTACCCGGACACGACGAGCAGTACTTC. Drawing the rest from reference TRBV7-2 and TRBJ2-7, the complete variable domain is GAGVSQSPSNKVTEKGKDVELRCDPISGHTALYWYRQSLGQGLEFLIYFQGNSAPDKSGLPSDRFSAERTGGSVSTLTIQRTQQEDSAVYLCASSPLPGHDEQYFGPGTRLTVT.

This clonotype was counted many times. In nucleotides, the CDR3 is TGTGCCAGCAGTGCACGGACAGACTCGAACACTGAAGCTTTCTTT. This gives the protein CASSARTDSNTEAFF. This chain uses TRBV6-1 with TRBJ1-1; tentatively, D is TRBD1 (6 bases). Germline-derived CDR1 and CDR2 are MNHNS and SASEGT. The CDR3 sequence is 15 residues long. V was trimmed by 4 bases and J by 1 base, leaving 13 bases between them.

This clonotype was recorded at least ten times. The V call is TRBV7-8, the J call TRBJ1-3, with 7 bases aligning to TRBD1. The J segment lost 8 bases and the V segment lost 5 bases, leaving 15 bases of the junction unmatched. The CDR3 totals 16 residues. CDR1 SGHVS and CDR2 FQNEAQ come from the germline V gene. CDR3 coding DNA: TGTGCCAGCAGCCCCGGGACAGCCCGTTCGTGGGACACCATATATTTT. It translates to CASSPGTARSWDTIYF.

This clonotype was found many times. The gene calls are TRBV7-2 and TRBJ2-1; TRBD2 aligns across 12 bases. V dropped 5 bases and J dropped 9; count of bases not matched to a gene: 8. CDR3 length: 15 amino acids. Per the germline V gene, CDR1 is SGHTA and CDR2 is FQGNSA. In DNA form, the CDR3 reads TGTGCCAGCAGCCCACTAGCGGGAGGCGGCAGTGAGCAGTTCTTC. The encoded protein is CASSPLAGGGSEQFF.

This rearrangement joins TRBV20-1 to TRBJ1-2, with D hard to call. The germline V gene has CDR1 DFQATT and CDR2 SNEGSKA (reference sequence). The CDR3 spans 12 residues. V was cut by 3 bases and J by 1 base, with 6 bases left in between. CDR3 nucleotides: TGCAGTGCTAGTAGGCTTAACTATGGCTACACCTTC. Encoded protein: CSASRLNYGYTF.

The CDR3: CASSLVSGTGGGYTF. The CDR3 DNA reads as TGTGCCAGCAGCTTAGTATCCGGGACAGGGGGCGGCTACACCTTC. The V and J genes are TRBV7-8 and TRBJ1-2, with 12 bases lining up with TRBD1. Trimming took 1 base from V and 8 from J; bases not matched to a gene: 5. This CDR3 spans 15 amino acids. Germline lookup yields CDR1 SGHVS and CDR2 FQNEAQ.

Concerning this clonotype itself: The junction shows a germline mismatch at one end, possibly a read error. V usage is TRBV27 and J usage is TRBJ2-4, with TRBD1 matching 8 bases. The germline V gene encodes CDR1 MNHEY and CDR2 SMNVEV (reference sequence). The CDR3 loop spans 17 amino acids. The CDR3: CARSFVGDRLAKTIQYF. The DNA for the CDR3 is TGTGCCCGCAGCTTCGTAGGGGACAGGCTAGCCAAAACCATTCAGTACTTC.

The V call is TRBV20-1, the J call TRBJ2-7; 8 bases line up with TRBD2. CDR1 is DFQATT, CDR2 SNEGSKA, per germline (reference sequence). CDR3 size: 15 residues. The V segment lost 5 bases and the J segment 3 bases; nucleotides outside the gene matches: 12. CDR3 DNA sequence: TGCAGTGCTCGCCTACTAGCGGCAGCCGGCTACGAGCAGTACTTC. Translating gives CSARLLAAAGYEQYF.

The sample holds many counts of this clonotype. The genes are TRBV12-3 or TRBV12-4 and TRBJ1-2; no clear D gene. The CDR3 totals 13 residues. Trimming removed 3 bases at V and 6 bases at J, with 11 bases between. CDR3 sequence (DNA): TGTGCCAGCAGTTTTATGTCAGAGGATGGCTACACCTTC. This translates into CASSFMSEDGYTF.

In its sample, this clonotype was seen many times. V and J are TRBV7-2 and TRBJ2-3, with TRBD2 matching 7 bases. Germline assignment: CDR1 SGHTA and CDR2 FQGNSA. V lost 5 bases to trimming and J lost 0 bases; unmatched junction nucleotides: 8. This CDR3 contains 16 residues. The CDR3 region has the DNA TGTGCCAGCAGCCCCACTAGCGCGCTTAGCACAGATACGCAGTATTTT. Its protein product is CASSPTSALSTDTQYF.

This clonotype was counted a few times. This rearrangement joins TRBV18 to TRBJ1-2, with TRBD1 as a possible D gene (6 bases). This CDR3 spans 15 amino acids. Per germline, CDR1 KGHSH and CDR2 LQKENI. V lost 2 bases, J lost 0 bases, and 10 bases lay in between. This chain's CDR3 is CASSPSGAPNYGYTF. The DNA of the CDR3 is TGTGCCAGCTCACCATCAGGGGCCCCTAACTATGGCTACACCTTC.

This clonotype was detected many times. The chain links TRBV7-2 to TRBJ1-4; D unclear. With 4 bases removed from V and 8 bases from J, the gap between germline ends came to 17 bases. The CDR3 has 15 amino acids. Germline CDR1 reads SGHTA; CDR2 reads FQGNSA. The CDR3 region is CASSSPGQEGEKLFF. The CDR3 DNA reads as TGTGCCAGCAGCTCCCCGGGCCAAGAAGGGGAAAAACTGTTTTTT. The full variable domain, its missing parts supplied by reference TRBV7-2 and TRBJ1-4, is GAGVSQSPSNKVTEKGKDVELRCDPISGHTALYWYRQSLGQGLEFLIYFQGNSAPDKSGLPSDRFSAERTGGSVSTLTIQRTQQEDSAVYLCASSSPGQEGEKLFFGSGTQLSVL.

This clonotype was detected only a few times. The chain is built from TRBV6-2 or TRBV6-3 and TRBJ2-5; no reliable D call. The length of the CDR3 is 13 residues. Germline lookup yields CDR1 MNHEY and CDR2 SVGEGT. Trimming took off 4 bases at V and 1 base at J, with 7 bases between the two ends. This CDR3 reads CASSSTAQETQYF. As DNA, the CDR3 is TGTGCCAGCAGTTCAACAGCCCAAGAGACCCAGTACTTC.

This clonotype was found many times. The J gene is TRBJ1-1, the V gene TRBV5-1, with a possible D match to TRBD1 (6 bases). The ends were cut back, 0 bases at V and 0 bases at J, with 12 bases in the middle. CDR3 length: 16 residues. Germline V gene lookup returns CDR1 SGHRS and CDR2 YFSETQ. CDR3 protein: CASSLAKSGVNTEAFF. The CDR3 DNA reads as TGCGCCAGCAGCTTGGCCAAGTCAGGGGTGAACACTGAAGCTTTCTTT. The whole variable domain, remainder taken from reference TRBV5-1 and TRBJ1-1, is KAGVTQTPRYLIKTRGQQVTLSCSPISGHRSVSWYQQTPGQGLQFLFEYFSETQRNKGNFPGRFSGRQFSNSRSEMNVSTLELGDSALYLCASSLAKSGVNTEAFFGQGTRLTVV.

Many counts were recorded for this clonotype. This chain uses TRBV7-6 with TRBJ2-5, with 10 bases lining up with TRBD2. The trim removed 8 bases at V and 4 bases at J, leaving 4 bases unmatched. The CDR3 extends over 13 amino acids. The germline CDR1 and CDR2 sequences are SGHVS and FNYEAQ. The CDR3 reads CASVIAGGETQYF. In DNA form, the CDR3 reads TGTGCCAGCGTTATAGCGGGAGGAGAGACCCAGTACTTC.

This clonotype was picked up many times. The chain recombines TRBV28 with TRBJ1-2; TRBD1 aligns across 8 bases. Germline lookup yields CDR1 MDHEN and CDR2 SYDVKM. This CDR3 contains 14 residues. With 7 bases clipped from V and 3 bases from J, the junction kept 7 bases outside the gene matches. The CDR3 is CASTTGQGDYGYTF. In nucleotides, the CDR3 is TGTGCCAGCACTACCGGACAGGGCGACTATGGCTACACCTTC.